This T cell receptor (beta chain) was captured by sequencing in a study of graft-versus-host responses after intestinal transplantation. Background on the study: Induction using anti-thymocyte globulin, followed by tacrolimus and steroids for approximately 3 years, was given to all recipients.

Losses at the gene ends were 4 bases for V and 9 bases for J; bases not matched to a gene: 11. The germline V gene has CDR1 MNHEY and CDR2 SMNVEV (reference sequence). The CDR3 loop spans 14 amino acids. The sample holds a few counts of this clone. The antigen is not known. Overall study findings and caveats: Early after transplant, HvG declines were associated with peak levels of circulating GvH clones. Subjects displaying graft-donor T cell macrochimerism possessed elevated graft-versus-host to host-versus-graft clonal ratios inside allografts. Some GvH clones appeared in ileal mucosa or blood before recipient bone marrow.

The data were produced by immunoSEQ multiplex PCR, yet TCRdb's version contains in-frame clones alone and is incomplete. The repertoire has 75,000 to 95,000 clones, 90% to 95% of them found once; the top ten carry approximately 2%. The clonotype originates from a human donor who received an intestinal transplant. The chain employs TRBV27 and TRBJ1-1, with 7 bases lining up with TRBD1. The starting material was unstimulated CD8+ T cells sorted from spleen or lymph node cells, obtained before intestinal transplant. CDR3 loop: CASSSEASGGKAFF. The CDR3 DNA follows: TGTGCCAGCAGTTCGGAAGCCTCAGGGGGAAAAGCTTTCTTT.